One sample yielded the 31 T cell receptor beta chains listed below, sequenced in a study of OX40 agonist ivuxolimab in advanced cancers. This table comes from immunoSEQ multiplex PCR, and its TCRdb copy is limited to in-frame clones, with some not included. The profile shows some 96,000 clones, around 93% of them singletons. The specimen was CD4+ or CD8+ T cells sorted from blood, collected in a trial of the OX40 agonist ivuxolimab. The receptors stem from an adult with an advanced solid tumor such as melanoma, head and neck, liver or kidney cancer.

J is TRBJ1-4 and V is TRBV4-2; no reliable D call. Trimming removed 0 bases from V and 8 bases from J, with 10 bases in between. The CDR3 is 14 residues long. Germline V lookup: CDR1 LGHNA, CDR2 YNFKEQ. The CDR3 here is CASSQEGIGEKLFF. The CDR3, as DNA: TGTGCCAGCAGCCAAGAGGGGATAGGAGAAAAACTGTTTTTT.

In its sample, this clone was seen once. The CDR3, as DNA: TGTGCCAGCAGATCTAGGGACTCCTCCTACAATGAGCAGTTCTTC. This gives the protein CASRSRDSSYNEQFF. The chain couples TRBV6-6 to TRBJ2-1; tentatively, D is TRBD2 (6 bases). Germline V gene data show CDR1 as MNHNY and CDR2 as SVGAGI (reference sequence). V dropped 6 bases and J dropped 0 bases, with 12 bases sitting between them. This CDR3 region has 15 residues.

The rearrangement links TRBV19 to TRBJ2-7, with 8 nucleotides matching TRBD2. Germline V gene lookup returns CDR1 LNHDA and CDR2 SQIVND (reference sequence). V shed 5 bases, J shed 2 bases, and the junction held 5 bases outside the gene matches. The CDR3 length is 14 residues. CDR3 bases: TGTGCCAGTAGTTCAGCGGGGGTACCCTACGAGCAGTACTTC. It is translated as CASSSAGVPYEQYF.

The chain links TRBV4-1 to TRBJ2-1; 8 bases map to TRBD2. J lost 2 bases, V lost 5 bases, and 8 bases had no gene match. The CDR3 length is 16 residues. The germline gives CDR1 MGHRA, CDR2 YSYEKL. The CDR3 nucleotides are TGCGCCAGCAGCGGAAGAGGAGCGGGAGCCTACAATGAGCAGTTCTTC. Translation gives CASSGRGAGAYNEQFF.

The table lists this clone with a count of one. The V call is TRBV5-6, the J call TRBJ2-1; 9 nucleotides line up with TRBD2. In germline, CDR1 is SGHDT, CDR2 YYEEEE. The CDR3 is 15 residues long. V dropped 5 bases and J dropped 3; count of bases not matched to a gene: 6. CDR3 residues: CASSLAGGGYNEQFF. CDR3 in DNA: TGTGCCAGCAGTCTCGCGGGAGGGGGCTACAATGAGCAGTTCTTC.

The chain employs TRBV19 and TRBJ1-4; the D is unclear. Trimming stripped 5 bases from V and 11 bases from J, with 21 bases between. The CDR3 is 15 residues long. Looked up from germline, CDR1 is LNHDA and CDR2 is SQIVND (reference sequence). The chain's CDR3 is CASSAVRARVGKLFF. CDR3 DNA: TGTGCCAGTAGTGCAGTCCGGGCCCGGGTGGGGAAACTGTTTTTT.

The CDR3 nucleotides read TGCAGCGTTGAACCAGGTCACCCACAGCAAGAGACCCAGTACTTC. Protein: CSVEPGHPQQETQYF. V usage is TRBV29-1 and J usage is TRBJ2-5; D is ambiguous. The CDR3 totals 15 residues. Germline V gene sequence: CDR1 SQVTM, CDR2 ANQGSEA. V was cut by 2 bases and J by 2 bases, with 15 bases left in between. The complete variable domain, with remaining parts taken from reference TRBV29-1 and TRBJ2-5, reads SAVISQKPSRDICQRGTSLTIQCQVDSQVTMMFWYRQQPGQSLTLIATANQGSEATYESGFVIDKFPISRPNLTFSTLTVSNMSPEDSSIYLCSVEPGHPQQETQYFGPGTRLLVL.

The chain combines TRBV4-3 with TRBJ2-1; D might be TRBD1 (5 bases). This CDR3 is built from 16 residues. Germline loops: CDR1 LGHNA, CDR2 YSLEER. V lost 1 base, J lost 6 bases, and 16 bases lay in between. Here the CDR3 DNA reads TGCGCCAGCAGCCAAGGCCCAGGGTTAATATCCAATGAGCAGTTCTTC. Translating gives CASSQGPGLISNEQFF.

The chain combines TRBV7-2 with TRBJ2-2, with 15 bases fitting TRBD2. The CDR3 totals 17 residues. V lost 3 bases, J lost 5 bases, and 4 bases stayed unmatched. The germline CDR1 and CDR2 sequences are SGHTA and FQGNSA. The CDR3 DNA sequence: TGTGCCAGCAGCTTCGGACTAGCGGGAGGGCCGACCGGGGAGCTGTTTTTT. Its translation is CASSFGLAGGPTGELFF.

V and J are TRBV28 and TRBJ1-5; maybe TRBD1 (5 bases). V was cut by 5 bases and J by 4 bases, with 12 bases left in between. Germline assignment: CDR1 MDHEN and CDR2 SYDVKM. The CDR3 runs to 14 residues. The CDR3 region is CASSMNSGNQPQHF. The CDR3, as DNA: TGTGCCAGCAGTATGAACTCAGGGAATCAGCCCCAGCATTTT.

The chain couples TRBV9 to TRBJ1-3; 11 bases align to TRBD1. The CDR3 has 18 amino acids. J gave up 1 base and V 3 bases, and 9 bases lay outside the gene matches. In germline, CDR1 is SGDLS, CDR2 YYNGEE. The CDR3 DNA sequence: TGTGCCAGCAGCGCCCAGGAGGACAGGGGGCGATCTGGAAACACCATATATTTT. This translates into CASSAQEDRGRSGNTIYF.

V and J are TRBV27 and TRBJ1-2, with TRBD1 as a possible D gene (6 bases). Trimming stripped 8 bases from V and 0 bases from J, with 16 bases between. Germline V gene sequence: CDR1 MNHEY, CDR2 SMNVEV (reference sequence). The CDR3 has 15 residues. The CDR3 DNA reads TGTGCCAGCCGACACAGGGAAAAAGCTAACTATGGCTACACCTTC. Its translation is CASRHREKANYGYTF.

This chain uses TRBV9 with TRBJ2-7; D is possibly TRBD1 or TRBD2 (5 bases each). CDR1 and CDR2 (germline): SGDLS, YYNGEE. This CDR3 contains 15 residues. Between the trimmed V and J ends, which lost 3 bases and 1 base, there was a span of 14 bases. CDR3 sequence: CASSGGWGWSYEQYF. CDR3 DNA sequence: TGTGCCAGCAGCGGCGGGTGGGGCTGGTCCTACGAGCAGTACTTC. The full variable domain, with the rest looked up from reference TRBV9 and TRBJ2-7, is DSGVTQTPKHLITATGQRVTLRCSPRSGDLSVYWYQQSLDQGLQFLIQYYNGEERAKGNILERFSAQQFPDLHSELNLSSLELGDSALYFCASSGGWGWSYEQYFGPGTRLTVT.

The chain has TRBV5-6 and TRBJ2-1, with D possibly TRBD1 on 5 matching bases. The V gene lost 0 bases and the J gene lost 3 bases, with 13 bases spanning the gap. Germline V gene data show CDR1 as SGHDT and CDR2 as YYEEEE. CDR3 size: 16 residues. Here the CDR3 reads CASSLGGREYYNEQFF. CDR3 bases: TGTGCCAGCAGCTTGGGGGGCAGGGAATACTACAATGAGCAGTTCTTC.

This clone came up once. This chain links TRBV28 with TRBJ2-5, with D possibly TRBD2 on 7 matching bases. This CDR3 comprises 16 residues. Germline V gives CDR1 MDHEN, CDR2 SYDVKM. V lost 5 bases to trimming and J lost 5 bases, with 21 bases between them. In nucleotides, the CDR3 is TGTGCCAGCAGTCCCAGTGCCGGGGGGCTGGGGGAGACCCAGTACTTC. It is translated as CASSPSAGGLGETQYF.

The V gene is TRBV7-8, the J gene TRBJ1-1; D is perhaps TRBD1 (6 bases). The V gene's germline CDR1 is SGHVS and CDR2 FQNEAQ. V shed 5 bases and J shed 4 bases, with 14 bases lying between them. The CDR3 runs 14 residues. CDR3 sequence reads: CASSPEQGGTEAFF. The CDR3 DNA follows: TGTGCCAGCAGCCCGGAACAGGGTGGCACTGAAGCTTTCTTT.

The chain is built from TRBV6-6 and TRBJ2-7; TRBD1 or TRBD2 may be the D gene (5 bases each). The CDR3 is 13 amino acids. The ends were cut back, 2 bases at V and 4 bases at J, with 9 bases in the middle. Per germline, CDR1 MNHNY and CDR2 SVGAGI (reference sequence). This chain's CDR3 is CASSYGTTYEQYF. For the CDR3, the DNA is TGTGCCAGCAGTTACGGGACGACTTACGAGCAGTACTTC.

This clone has just one count. The J gene is TRBJ2-3, the V gene TRBV4-1; 7 nucleotides agree with TRBD2. The CDR3 consists of 16 residues. Germline trimming cut 3 bases from V and 5 bases from J; bases unmatched to any gene: 11. The germline V gene has CDR1 MGHRA and CDR2 YSYEKL. The CDR3 sequence is CASSHPTGAGVDTQYF. In nucleotides, the CDR3 is TGCGCCAGCAGCCATCCTACTGGTGCGGGAGTAGATACGCAGTATTTT.

CDR3 sequence: CASSPGLAGGKYNEQFF. The CDR3 nucleotides read TGTGCCAGCAGCCCAGGACTAGCGGGAGGGAAGTACAATGAGCAGTTCTTC. V usage is TRBV9 and J usage is TRBJ2-1, with 15 positions matching TRBD2. The CDR3 has 17 residues. Germline loops: CDR1 SGDLS, CDR2 YYNGEE. V lost 4 bases and J lost 4; bases outside the gene matches: 6.

V is TRBV20-1 and J is TRBJ1-5, with 7 bases matching TRBD1. J lost 15 bases, V lost 6 bases, and 11 bases had no gene match. This CDR3 region has 11 residues. In germline, CDR1 is DFQATT, CDR2 SNEGSKA (reference sequence). In DNA, the CDR3 is TGCAGTGCAAGTCGACAGGGCCTTCGGCATTTT. Translating it yields CSASRQGLRHF.

This chain uses TRBV4-2 with TRBJ2-3; D is perhaps TRBD2 (6 bases). V was trimmed by 2 bases and J by 0 bases, leaving 9 bases between them. Germline V gene data show CDR1 as LGHNA and CDR2 as YNFKEQ. The CDR3 length is 15 residues. CDR3 in DNA: TGTGCCAGCAGCCAACTCCGGGGGAGCACAGATACGCAGTATTTT. Translating it yields CASSQLRGSTDTQYF.

The rearrangement links TRBV5-1 to TRBJ1-4; maybe TRBD1 (6 bases). This CDR3 has 16 amino acids. Germline CDR1 SGHRS, CDR2 YFSETQ. The V and J ends lost 4 bases and 1 base respectively, with 14 bases between them. CDR3 sequence (DNA): TGCGCCAGCAGCGGCAACGTAGGGGGAACTAATGAAAAACTGTTTTTT. It encodes CASSGNVGGTNEKLFF.

This chain connects TRBV28 to TRBJ2-7, with a weak D call TRBD2 (5 bases). With 5 bases removed from V and 7 bases from J, the gap between germline ends came to 18 bases. Per the germline V gene, CDR1 is MDHEN and CDR2 is SYDVKM. The CDR3 totals 14 residues. This CDR3 is CASSPGRSRGEQYF. The DNA of the CDR3 is TGTGCCAGCAGTCCCGGACGTTCCCGAGGGGAGCAGTACTTC. The variable domain in full, completed from reference TRBV28 and TRBJ2-7, reads DVKVTQSSRYLVKRTGEKVFLECVQDMDHENMFWYRQDPGLGLRLIYFSYDVKMKEKGDIPEGYSVSREKKERFSLILESASTNQTSMYLCASSPGRSRGEQYFGPGTRLTVT.

The chain joins TRBV6-4 to TRBJ2-3; TRBD2 matches at 8 bases. Germline V gives CDR1 MRHNA, CDR2 SNTAGT. This CDR3 has 16 amino acids. With 0 bases clipped from V and 2 bases from J, the junction kept 4 bases outside the gene matches. The CDR3 sequence: CASSDSLAGPTDTQYF. In DNA, the CDR3 is TGTGCCAGCAGTGACTCTTTAGCGGGACCCACAGATACGCAGTATTTT.

The chain links TRBV7-6 to TRBJ2-7; D not resolved. Per germline, CDR1 SGHVS and CDR2 FNYEAQ. V lost 5 bases to trimming and J lost 5 bases, with 10 bases between them. The CDR3 runs to 12 residues. The CDR3 sequence is CASSPGQDEQYF. The CDR3 DNA reads as TGTGCCAGCAGCCCTGGTCAAGACGAGCAGTACTTC.

Only one count was recorded for this clone. This rearrangement joins TRBV28 to TRBJ1-1; D gene ambiguous. The CDR3 has 14 residues. Germline values: CDR1 MDHEN, CDR2 SYDVKM. Trimming took 1 base from V and 0 from J, leaving 6 bases between them. CDR3 region: CASSLSQMNTEAFF. CDR3 coding DNA: TGTGCCAGCAGTTTATCACAGATGAACACTGAAGCTTTCTTT.

This chain uses TRBV28 with TRBJ1-5; TRBD1 might be the D (5 bases). CDR1 is MDHEN and CDR2 is SYDVKM in the germline V gene. The CDR3 has 13 amino acids. V was shortened by 10 bases and J by 4 bases, with 14 bases between the two germline ends. CDR3: CATCPGNNQPQHF. CDR3 nucleotides: TGTGCCACGTGCCCAGGGAATAATCAGCCCCAGCATTTT.

This chain joins TRBV6-1 and TRBJ1-1; D is unresolved. V lost 6 bases and J 9 bases, leaving 8 bases between the germline ends. CDR3 size: 10 residues. CDR1 is MNHNS, CDR2 SASEGT, per germline. The DNA of the CDR3 is TGTGCCAGCAGCCTTTGGAAAGCTTTCTTT. It encodes CASSLWKAFF.

The rearrangement joins TRBV9 to TRBJ1-5; D unclear. This CDR3 contains 13 residues. V was pared by 4 bases and J by 4 bases, with 9 bases between. Looked up from germline, CDR1 is SGDLS and CDR2 is YYNGEE. The CDR3: CASSKVGNQPQHF. The CDR3 nucleotides read TGTGCCAGCAGCAAAGTGGGAAATCAGCCCCAGCATTTT.

This clone was observed once. The chain combines TRBV6-1 with TRBJ1-1, with a weak D call TRBD1 (6 bases). Germline loops: CDR1 MNHNS, CDR2 SASEGT. The CDR3 runs to 14 residues. Trimming removed 2 bases at V and 3 bases at J, with 10 bases between. The CDR3 DNA follows: TGTGCCAGCAGTGAAAATACAGGGCACACTGAAGCTTTCTTT. Protein sequence: CASSENTGHTEAFF.

This clone showed up just a few times. This chain uses TRBV6-1 with TRBJ2-7; 8 bases are shared with TRBD1. V lost 1 base to trimming and J lost 5 bases; unmatched junction nucleotides: 7. The germline gives CDR1 MNHNS, CDR2 SASEGT. The CDR3 covers 15 residues. The CDR3 spells CASSEGDRLLHEQYF. CDR3 bases: TGTGCCAGCAGTGAAGGGGACAGGCTTTTGCACGAGCAGTACTTC.